Following are 3 T cell receptor beta chains from one sample sequenced in a study of cytomegalovirus exposure and HLA in healthy donors. The PCR employed 60 Vbeta primers together with 13 Jbeta primers. The data were produced by immunoSEQ multiplex PCR, yet TCRdb's version contains in-frame clones alone and is incomplete. The sample includes 100,000 to 150,000 clones, approximately 72% of them seen just once. Material: PBMCs. The receptor set was obtained from a man aged 60-69 years in good health and CMV-seropositive.

The chain couples TRBV10-3 to TRBJ1-1; 10 bases line up with TRBD1. V lost 6 bases and J lost 3; bases outside the gene matches: 4. The CDR3 totals 14 residues. Germline V CDR1 and CDR2: ENHRY, SYGVKD. The CDR3 loop reads CAIRGDRGYTEAFF. As DNA, the CDR3 is TGTGCCATCAGGGGGGACAGGGGATACACTGAAGCTTTCTTT.

J is TRBJ2-5 and V is TRBV4-1; 9 nucleotides line up with TRBD2. CDR1 MGHRA and CDR2 YSYEKL come from the germline V gene. J was trimmed by 7 bases and V by 0 bases; bases with no gene match: 15. The CDR3 length is 18 residues. This chain's CDR3 is CASSQDQGAGGSTGTQYF. Written as DNA, the CDR3 is TGCGCCAGCAGCCAAGATCAGGGAGCGGGGGGCTCCACGGGGACCCAGTACTTC.

The V gene is TRBV9, the J gene TRBJ1-2; 7 positions agree with TRBD1. Trimming cost V 3 bases and J 4 bases; bases outside gene matches: 6. Germline V lookup: CDR1 SGDLS, CDR2 YYNGEE. The CDR3 is 14 amino acids. For the CDR3, the DNA is TGTGCCAGCAGCGGCCGACAGGGAAGCTATGGCTACACCTTC. Translation: CASSGRQGSYGYTF.